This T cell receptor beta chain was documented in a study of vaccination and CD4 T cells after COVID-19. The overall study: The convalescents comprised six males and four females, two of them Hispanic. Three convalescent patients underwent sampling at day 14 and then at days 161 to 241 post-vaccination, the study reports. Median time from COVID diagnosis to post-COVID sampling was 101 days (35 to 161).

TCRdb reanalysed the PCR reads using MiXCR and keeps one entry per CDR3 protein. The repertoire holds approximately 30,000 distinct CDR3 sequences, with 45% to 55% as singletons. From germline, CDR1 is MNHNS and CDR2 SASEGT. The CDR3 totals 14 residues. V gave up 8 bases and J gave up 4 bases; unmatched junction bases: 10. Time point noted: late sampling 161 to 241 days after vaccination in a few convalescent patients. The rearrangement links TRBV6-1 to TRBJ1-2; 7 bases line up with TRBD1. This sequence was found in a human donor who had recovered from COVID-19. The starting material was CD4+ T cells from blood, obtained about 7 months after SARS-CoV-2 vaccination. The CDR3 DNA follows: TGTGCCAGCTCTCTTTGGCGGGACAGCTATGGCTACACCTTC. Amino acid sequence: CASSLWRDSYGYTF.